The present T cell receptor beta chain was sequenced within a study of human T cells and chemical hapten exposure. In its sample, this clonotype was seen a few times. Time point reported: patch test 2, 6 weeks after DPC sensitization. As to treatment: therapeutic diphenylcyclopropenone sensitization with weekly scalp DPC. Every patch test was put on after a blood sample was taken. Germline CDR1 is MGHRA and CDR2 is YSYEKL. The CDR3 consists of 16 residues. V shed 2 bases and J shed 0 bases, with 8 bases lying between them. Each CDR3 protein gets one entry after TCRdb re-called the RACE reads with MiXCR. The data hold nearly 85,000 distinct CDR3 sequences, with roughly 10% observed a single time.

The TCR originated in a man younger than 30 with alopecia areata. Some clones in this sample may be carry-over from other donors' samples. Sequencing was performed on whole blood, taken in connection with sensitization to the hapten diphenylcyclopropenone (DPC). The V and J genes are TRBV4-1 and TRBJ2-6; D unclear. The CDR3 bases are TGCGCCAGCAGCCAATCTTTTAGCTCTGGGGCCAACGTCCTGACTTTC. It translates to CASSQSFSSGANVLTF.